The source of this T cell receptor beta chain is a study of cytomegalovirus exposure and HLA in healthy donors. Profiling relied on immunoSEQ multiplex PCR, and the TCRdb table lists in-frame clones only, not all of them. The sample carries over 120,000 clones, approximately 88% recorded once. As regards this clone: Its target is not known.

Notes on the study in general: Some public TCRs appeared in many individuals, while most sequences were rare. The authors enumerated over 150 TCR beta chains as linked to cytomegalovirus. Cytomegalovirus status was reportedly diagnosed by the classifier with high specificity and sensitivity. The tendency of first-cohort TCR clusters to co-occur in the roughly 130 validation repertoires was the finding of a later analysis.

The length of the CDR3 is 14 residues. The V end lost 0 bases, the J end lost 1 base, and 6 bases lay between the germline ends. CDR1 and CDR2 from the germline V gene are SGDLS and YYNGEE. Sequencing was done on a sample of PBMCs. The gene calls are TRBV9 and TRBJ2-3; D unclear. This sequence originates from a man younger than 35 in good health and CMV-seropositive. CDR3 region: CASSVVSGTDTQYF. CDR3 DNA: TGTGCCAGCAGCGTAGTGTCGGGCACAGATACGCAGTATTTT.